The clone carrying this T cell receptor (beta chain) came up a few times. The target antigen is unknown. Trimming at V came to 3 bases and at J to 0 bases, leaving 3 bases not matched to a gene. CDR3 length equals 17 residues. Germline lookup yields CDR1 SGDLS and CDR2 YYNGEE. The sample comes from a study of T cells in Graves' hyperthyroidism and ophthalmopathy. The study, taken as a whole, reports: By a 13 V-J model, ophthalmopathy was set apart from stable hyperthyroidism. The model identified upcoming ophthalmopathy a median 6.5 months ahead of onset.

Template material for amplifying TCR beta CDR3 regions consisted of RNA transcripts. HTBI primers were the set used in a first-round RT-PCR of the TCR CDR3. TCRdb used MiXCR to reprocess the multiplex PCR reads, holding one entry per CDR3 protein. The sample contains about 460,000 distinct CDR3 sequences, 22% of which appear only once. Sequenced: blood. The TCR sequence derives from a woman aged 65 to 85 with Graves' ophthalmopathy. This chain uses TRBV9 with TRBJ2-1; TRBD2 aligns across 13 bases. The chain's CDR3 is CASSARTSGGSYNEQFF. The CDR3 nucleotides are TGTGCCAGCAGCGCTCGGACTAGCGGGGGCTCCTACAATGAGCAGTTCTTC.